This paragraph reports one TCR beta chain. Its antigen is as yet unknown. After removal of 5 bases from V and 4 bases from J, the junction contained 9 bases not matched to a gene. The CDR3 has 15 amino acids. Germline loops: CDR1 SEHNR, CDR2 FQNEAQ (reference sequence). This sample stems from a study of T cell repertoires in cytomegalovirus infection. In the study overall: Use of recently identified HLA-C-restricted and well-studied HLA-B-restricted CMV epitopes was part of the study. Carrying CMV and the relevant HLA type showed in public TCR beta signatures. Study conclusions and caveats: HLA-C-restricted CMV-specific TCR beta clonotypes were dominant in the ex vivo response. Summed public TCR beta family frequency identified CMV carriers bearing the relevant HLA.

TCRdb fed the reads into MiXCR, producing one record per CDR3 protein. The profile shows 200,000 or so distinct CDR3 sequences, about 38% of them singletons. The clonotype originates from a human donor in good health (CMV status not recorded). Some clones in this sample may be carry-over from other donors' samples. The chain combines TRBV7-9 with TRBJ2-7; 9 positions agree with TRBD1. The source material was CD8+ T cells from cultured PBMCs, sampled from culture after CMV antigen stimulation. The CDR3 bases are TGTGCCAGCAGCGCCCGGGACAGGGTTACGTACGAGCAGTACTTC. Translation gives CASSARDRVTYEQYF.